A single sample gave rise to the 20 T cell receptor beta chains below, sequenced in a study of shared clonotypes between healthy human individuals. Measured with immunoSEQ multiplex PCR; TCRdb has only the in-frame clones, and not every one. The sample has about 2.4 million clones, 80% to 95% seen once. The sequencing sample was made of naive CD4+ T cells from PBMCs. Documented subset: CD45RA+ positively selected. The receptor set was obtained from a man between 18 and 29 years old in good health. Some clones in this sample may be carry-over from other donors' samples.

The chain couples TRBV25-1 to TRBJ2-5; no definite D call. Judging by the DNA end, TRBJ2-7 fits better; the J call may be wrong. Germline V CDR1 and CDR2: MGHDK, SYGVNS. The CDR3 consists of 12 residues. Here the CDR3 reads CASSVAAHEQYF. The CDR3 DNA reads TGTGCCAGCAGTGTCGCGGCGCACGAGCAGTACTTC.

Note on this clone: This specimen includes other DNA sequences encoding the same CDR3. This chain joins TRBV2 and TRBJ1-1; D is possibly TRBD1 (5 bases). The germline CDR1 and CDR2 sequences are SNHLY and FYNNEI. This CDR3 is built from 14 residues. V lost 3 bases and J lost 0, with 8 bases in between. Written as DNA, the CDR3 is TGTGCCAGCAGTGACCGGGGGATGAACACTGAAGCTTTCTTT. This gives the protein CASSDRGMNTEAFF.

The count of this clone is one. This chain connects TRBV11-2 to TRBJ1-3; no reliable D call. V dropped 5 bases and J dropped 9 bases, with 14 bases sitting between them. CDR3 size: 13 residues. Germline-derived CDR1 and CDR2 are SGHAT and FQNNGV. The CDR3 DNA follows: TGTGCCAGCAGCCTGGCCGAGGGCCGCACCATATATTTT. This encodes CASSLAEGRTIYF.

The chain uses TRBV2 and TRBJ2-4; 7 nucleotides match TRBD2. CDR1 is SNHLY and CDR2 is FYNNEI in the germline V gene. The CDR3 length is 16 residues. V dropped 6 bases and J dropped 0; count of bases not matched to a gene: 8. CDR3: CASRVGLAVAKNIQYF. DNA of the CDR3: TGTGCCAGCAGGGTGGGGCTAGCGGTAGCCAAAAACATTCAGTACTTC. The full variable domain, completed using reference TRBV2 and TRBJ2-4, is EPEVTQTPSHQVTQMGQEVILRCVPISNHLYFYWYRQILGQKVEFLVSFYNNEISEKSEIFDDQFSVERPDGSNFTLKIRSTKLEDSAMYFCASRVGLAVAKNIQYFGAGTRLSVL.

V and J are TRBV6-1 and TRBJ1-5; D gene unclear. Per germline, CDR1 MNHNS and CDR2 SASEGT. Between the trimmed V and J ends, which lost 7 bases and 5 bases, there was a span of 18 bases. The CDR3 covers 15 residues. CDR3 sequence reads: CASTPKGLSDQPQHF. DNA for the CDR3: TGTGCCAGCACCCCGAAGGGTTTATCAGATCAGCCCCAGCATTTT.

The CDR3 is CASVGVGWWSTF. CDR3 coding DNA: TGTGCCAGCGTGGGCGTGGGGTGGTGGTCCACCTTC. The V and J genes are TRBV6-1 and TRBJ1-2; D not resolved. The CDR3 is made up of 12 amino acids. The germline V gene has CDR1 MNHNS and CDR2 SASEGT. The ends were cut back, 8 bases at V and 13 bases at J, with 20 bases in the middle.

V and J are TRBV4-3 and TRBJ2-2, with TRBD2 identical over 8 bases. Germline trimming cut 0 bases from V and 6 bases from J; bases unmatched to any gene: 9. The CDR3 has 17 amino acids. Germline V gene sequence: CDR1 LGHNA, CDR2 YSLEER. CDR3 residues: CASSQEWAGGWAGELFF. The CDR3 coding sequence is TGCGCCAGCAGCCAAGAATGGGCGGGAGGCTGGGCCGGGGAGCTGTTTTTT.

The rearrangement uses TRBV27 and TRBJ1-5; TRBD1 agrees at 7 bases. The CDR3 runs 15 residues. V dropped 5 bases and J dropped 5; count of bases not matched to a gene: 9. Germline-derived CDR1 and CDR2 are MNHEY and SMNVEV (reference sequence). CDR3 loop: CASSDLGGPHQPQHF. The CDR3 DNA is TGTGCCAGCAGTGACCTAGGGGGCCCGCATCAGCCCCAGCATTTT.

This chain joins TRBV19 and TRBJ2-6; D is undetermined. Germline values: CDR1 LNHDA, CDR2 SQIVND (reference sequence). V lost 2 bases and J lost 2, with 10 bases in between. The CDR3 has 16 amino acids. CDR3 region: CASSIRRRPGANVLTF. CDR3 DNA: TGTGCCAGTAGTATAAGGCGAAGGCCTGGGGCCAACGTCCTGACTTTC.

The CDR3 DNA sequence: TGCGCCAGCTTCTCCCCCCGAGGGACTGCCCGCTCTGGGGCCAACGTCCTGACTTTC. This encodes CASFSPRGTARSGANVLTF. The rearrangement uses TRBV5-1 and TRBJ2-6; tentative D call: TRBD2 (6 bases). With 7 bases removed from V and 0 bases from J, the gap between germline ends came to 23 bases. Per germline, CDR1 SGHRS and CDR2 YFSETQ. This CDR3 region has 19 residues. The full variable domain, its missing parts supplied by reference TRBV5-1 and TRBJ2-6, is KAGVTQTPRYLIKTRGQQVTLSCSPISGHRSVSWYQQTPGQGLQFLFEYFSETQRNKGNFPGRFSGRQFSNSRSEMNVSTLELGDSALYLCASFSPRGTARSGANVLTFGAGSRLTVL.

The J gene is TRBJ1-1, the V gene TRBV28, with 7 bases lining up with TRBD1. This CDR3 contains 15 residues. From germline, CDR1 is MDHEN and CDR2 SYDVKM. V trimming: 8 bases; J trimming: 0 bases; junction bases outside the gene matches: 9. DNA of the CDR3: TGTGCCAGCCAAAGGAGGGGGCGGGTGAACACTGAAGCTTTCTTT. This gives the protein CASQRRGRVNTEAFF.

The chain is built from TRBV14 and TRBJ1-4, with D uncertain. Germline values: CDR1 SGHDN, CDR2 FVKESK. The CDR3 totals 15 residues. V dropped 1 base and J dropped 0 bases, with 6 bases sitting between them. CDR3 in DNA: TGTGCCAGCAGCCAAGGAGGAACAACTAATGAAAAACTGTTTTTT. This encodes CASSQGGTTNEKLFF.

CDR3 bases: TGCGCCAGCAGCTTGGTTGTGACTGAGGGCGAGCAGTACTTC. Translation: CASSLVVTEGEQYF. The chain is built from TRBV5-1 and TRBJ2-7, with D possibly being TRBD2 (5 bases). This CDR3 spans 14 amino acids. Trimming stripped 0 bases from V and 6 bases from J, with 13 bases between. Germline V gene sequence: CDR1 SGHRS, CDR2 YFSETQ.

The CDR3 DNA reads as TGTGCCAGCAGTTTAGTTGGACAGCTAACCTCTGGGGCCAACGTCCTGACTTTC. This codes for CASSLVGQLTSGANVLTF. The chain carries TRBV28 and TRBJ2-6; TRBD1 is a possible D gene (6 bases). The CDR3 loop spans 18 amino acids. Germline-derived CDR1 and CDR2 are MDHEN and SYDVKM. V lost 2 bases and J 0 bases, leaving 14 bases between the germline ends.

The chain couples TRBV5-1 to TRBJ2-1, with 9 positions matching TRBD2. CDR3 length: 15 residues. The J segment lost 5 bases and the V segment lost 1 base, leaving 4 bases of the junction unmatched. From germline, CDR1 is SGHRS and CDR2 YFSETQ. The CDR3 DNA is TGCGCCAGCAGCTTGCGACGACTAGCGGACAATGAGCAGTTCTTC. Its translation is CASSLRRLADNEQFF.

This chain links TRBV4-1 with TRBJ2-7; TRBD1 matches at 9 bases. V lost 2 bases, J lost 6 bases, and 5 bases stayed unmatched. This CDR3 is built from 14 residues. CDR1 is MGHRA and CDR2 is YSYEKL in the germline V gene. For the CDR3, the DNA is TGCGCCAGCAGCCAACCGGGACAGGGAGGCGAGCAGTACTTC. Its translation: CASSQPGQGGEQYF.

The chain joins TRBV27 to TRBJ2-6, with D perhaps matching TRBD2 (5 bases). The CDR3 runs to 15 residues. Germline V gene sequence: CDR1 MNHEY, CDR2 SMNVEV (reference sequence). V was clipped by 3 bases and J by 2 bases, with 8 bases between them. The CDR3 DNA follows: TGTGCCAGCAGTTTGGAGAGGGCTGGGGCCAACGTCCTGACTTTC. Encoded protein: CASSLERAGANVLTF.

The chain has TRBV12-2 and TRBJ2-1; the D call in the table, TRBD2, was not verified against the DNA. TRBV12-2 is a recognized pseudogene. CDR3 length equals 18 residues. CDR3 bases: TGTGCAAGTCGCTTAGCCAGCCCCCCTAGCGGGAGGTACAATGAGCAGTTCTTC. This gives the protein CASRLASPPSGRYNEQFF.

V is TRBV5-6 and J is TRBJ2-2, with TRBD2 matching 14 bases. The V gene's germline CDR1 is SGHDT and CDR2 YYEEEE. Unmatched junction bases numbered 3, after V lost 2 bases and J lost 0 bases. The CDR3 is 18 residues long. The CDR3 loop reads CASSFGLAGGSNTGELFF. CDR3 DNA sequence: TGTGCCAGCAGCTTTGGACTAGCGGGAGGCTCGAACACCGGGGAGCTGTTTTTT.

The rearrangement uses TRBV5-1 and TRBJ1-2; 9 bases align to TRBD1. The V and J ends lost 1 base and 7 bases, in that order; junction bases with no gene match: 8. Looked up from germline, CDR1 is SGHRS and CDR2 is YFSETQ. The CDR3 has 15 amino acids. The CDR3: CASSLIGDRAAGYTF. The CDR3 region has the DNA TGCGCCAGCAGCTTGATAGGGGACAGGGCCGCTGGCTACACCTTC. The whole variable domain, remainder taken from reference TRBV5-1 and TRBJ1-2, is KAGVTQTPRYLIKTRGQQVTLSCSPISGHRSVSWYQQTPGQGLQFLFEYFSETQRNKGNFPGRFSGRQFSNSRSEMNVSTLELGDSALYLCASSLIGDRAAGYTFGSGTRLTVV.